This TCR beta chain was documented in a study of T cell clonality in common variable immunodeficiency. General observations from the study: Compared with controls, CVID subjects had fewer shared TCRbeta clones. Common variable immunodeficiency TCR beta sequences reportedly had fewer deletions and N-nucleotide insertions. Compared with healthy controls, CVID subjects showed increased TCRbeta clonality, mostly in about a third.

This clone was picked up a small number of times. Its specificity is unknown. The read stops 3 residues short of the end of the CDR3; the missing end is completed from the germline J gene. V lost 3 bases and J lost 7; bases outside the gene matches: 15. CDR1 and CDR2 from the germline V gene are LNHDA and SQIVND (reference sequence). The CDR3 spans 17 residues. Produced via immunoSEQ multiplex PCR; TCRdb's table is partial and in-frame only. The table lists more than 20,000 clones, no singletons, with 2% to 2.5% in the top ten. This chain joins TRBV19 and TRBJ1-5, with 7 bases identical to TRBD1. Sequencing used peripheral blood mononuclear cells. The TCR originated in a human donor with common variable immunodeficiency. The covered CDR3 bases are TGTGCCAGTAGTATTATTGGCCCAGGGGGTTCTGGGCAGCCC. It is translated as CASSIIGPGGSGQP. The full-length CDR3 reads as CASSIIGPGGSGQPQHF.